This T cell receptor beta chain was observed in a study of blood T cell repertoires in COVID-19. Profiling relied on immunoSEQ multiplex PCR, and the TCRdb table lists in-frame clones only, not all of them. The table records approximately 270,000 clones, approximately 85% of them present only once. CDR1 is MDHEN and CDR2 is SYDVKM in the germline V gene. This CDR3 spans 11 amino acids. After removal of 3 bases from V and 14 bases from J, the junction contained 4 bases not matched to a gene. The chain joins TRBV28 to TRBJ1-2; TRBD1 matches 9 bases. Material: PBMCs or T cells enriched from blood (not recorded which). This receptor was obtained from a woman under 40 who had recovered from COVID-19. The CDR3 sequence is CASSFGDRATF. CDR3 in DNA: TGTGCCAGCAGTTTCGGGGACAGGGCTACCTTC.